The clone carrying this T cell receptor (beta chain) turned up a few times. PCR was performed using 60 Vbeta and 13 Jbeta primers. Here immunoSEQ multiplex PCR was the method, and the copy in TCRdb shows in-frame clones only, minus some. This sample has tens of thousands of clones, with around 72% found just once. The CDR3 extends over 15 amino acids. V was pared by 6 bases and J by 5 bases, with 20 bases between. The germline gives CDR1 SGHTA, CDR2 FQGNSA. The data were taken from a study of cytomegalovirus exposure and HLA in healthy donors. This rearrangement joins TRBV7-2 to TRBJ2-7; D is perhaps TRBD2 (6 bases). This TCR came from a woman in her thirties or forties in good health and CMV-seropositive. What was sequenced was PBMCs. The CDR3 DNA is TGTGCCAGCAGTAACAGCGGGTTAGTTACCCACGAGCAGTACTTC. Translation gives CASSNSGLVTHEQYF.